Sequencing of this T cell receptor beta chain was carried out in a study of cytomegalovirus exposure and HLA in healthy donors. Study outcomes and limitations: Most CMV-associated TCR beta chains were later found to appear HLA-restricted.

The germline V gene encodes CDR1 ENHRY and CDR2 SYGVKD. CDR3 size: 11 residues. The V gene lost 0 bases and the J gene lost 10 bases, with 6 bases spanning the gap. Of note for this clone: Its specificity is unknown.

The PCR used 60 Vbeta and 13 Jbeta primers. Data came from immunoSEQ multiplex PCR; TCRdb stores just in-frame clones and leaves some out. The data hold 160,000 or so clones, with 80% observed a single time. The V call is TRBV10-3, the J call TRBJ1-1; possible D gene TRBD1, 5 bases. The sequence came from a woman in her forties or fifties in good health and CMV-seronegative. Sequencing was performed on PBMCs. The CDR3: CAISESGGAFF. CDR3 bases: TGTGCCATCAGTGAGTCGGGGGGAGCTTTCTTT.